The 30 T cell receptor beta chains given below trace back to one sample, sequenced in a study of cytomegalovirus exposure and HLA in healthy donors. Vbeta (60) and Jbeta (13) primers were used in the PCR. Only in-frame clones appear in the TCRdb table, and some are missing; sequencing was by immunoSEQ multiplex PCR. The sample lists about 100,000 clones, approximately 89% seen once, with around 3.9% in the top ten. Source material: PBMCs. The receptors here all came from a man aged 25 to 40 in good health and CMV-seronegative.

CDR3 protein: CASSRSRSGANVLTF. The CDR3 bases are TGTGCCAGTTCTCGGTCCCGTTCTGGGGCCAACGTCCTGACTTTC. The chain has TRBV19 and TRBJ2-6; D gene uncertain. This CDR3 spans 15 amino acids. Germline CDR1 and CDR2: LNHDA and SQIVND (reference sequence). Trimming left V 8 bases short and J 1 base short, with 12 bases between.

The chain uses TRBV19 and TRBJ2-2; 11 nucleotides match TRBD1. The CDR3 runs to 15 residues. V gave up 7 bases and J gave up 6 bases; unmatched junction bases: 7. Germline-derived CDR1 and CDR2 are LNHDA and SQIVND (reference sequence). The CDR3 coding sequence is TGTGCCAGTACCCAGGGACAGGGGGGGGCCGGGGAGCTGTTTTTT. Its protein product is CASTQGQGGAGELFF.

The chain couples TRBV5-1 to TRBJ1-1, with TRBD1 as a possible D gene (5 bases). The ends were cut back, 0 bases at V and 4 bases at J, with 13 bases in the middle. The CDR3 covers 15 residues. The germline gives CDR1 SGHRS, CDR2 YFSETQ. In DNA form, the CDR3 reads TGCGCCAGCAGCTTGGTTCAGGAGGGGAGCACTGAAGCTTTCTTT. It encodes CASSLVQEGSTEAFF.

The count of this clone is one. V gene TRBV7-2 combines with J gene TRBJ2-3; D call uncertain. Trimming removed 0 bases from V and 3 bases from J, with 7 bases in between. Germline lookup yields CDR1 SGHTA and CDR2 FQGNSA. The CDR3 sequence is 14 residues long. The CDR3: CASSLASSTDTQYF. The CDR3 DNA is TGTGCCAGCAGCTTAGCTAGTTCAACAGATACGCAGTATTTT. The complete variable domain, with remaining parts taken from reference TRBV7-2 and TRBJ2-3, reads GAGVSQSPSNKVTEKGKDVELRCDPISGHTALYWYRQSLGQGLEFLIYFQGNSAPDKSGLPSDRFSAERTGGSVSTLTIQRTQQEDSAVYLCASSLASSTDTQYFGPGTRLTVL.

This chain links TRBV6-6 with TRBJ1-4, with a possible D match to TRBD1 (6 bases). The CDR3 runs to 14 residues. Looked up from germline, CDR1 is MNHNY and CDR2 is SVGAGI (reference sequence). V lost 2 bases to trimming and J lost 8 bases, with 12 bases between them. The CDR3 DNA reads as TGTGCCAGCAGTTACGCAGGGGAACGGGAAAAACTGTTTTTT. It translates to CASSYAGEREKLFF.

The rearrangement joins TRBV29-1 to TRBJ1-4; the match to TRBD1 covers 9 bases. The CDR3 is 15 amino acids. Germline CDR1 and CDR2: SQVTM and ANQGSEA. The junction had 12 bases not matched to a gene; V was cut back by 7 bases and J by 6 bases. CDR3 nucleotides: TGCAGCGCCCAAGAACAGGGGGCAGTCTATGAAAAACTGTTTTTT. The encoded protein is CSAQEQGAVYEKLFF.

The chain couples TRBV5-1 to TRBJ1-2, with D unresolved. Trimming pared 6 bases from V and 0 bases from J, leaving 12 bases between. There are 14 residues in the CDR3. Germline loops: CDR1 SGHRS, CDR2 YFSETQ. The DNA of the CDR3 is TGCGCCAGCACATCTTCAGGATCTAACTATGGCTACACCTTC. Translated, it gives CASTSSGSNYGYTF. Full variable domain (missing parts from reference TRBV5-1 and TRBJ1-2): KAGVTQTPRYLIKTRGQQVTLSCSPISGHRSVSWYQQTPGQGLQFLFEYFSETQRNKGNFPGRFSGRQFSNSRSEMNVSTLELGDSALYLCASTSSGSNYGYTFGSGTRLTVV.

The rearrangement uses TRBV5-1 and TRBJ2-7, with D unresolved. V lost 4 bases and J lost 0, with 14 bases in between. The CDR3 is 15 residues long. The germline CDR1 and CDR2 sequences are SGHRS and YFSETQ. CDR3 sequence (DNA): TGCGCCAGCAGCCAGGTCGACGGAAGCTCCTACGAGCAGTACTTC. Amino acids: CASSQVDGSSYEQYF.

This clone was seen more than once but under ten times. The chain joins TRBV2 to TRBJ2-3, with D unclear. V was pared by 4 bases and J by 1 base, with 12 bases between. The CDR3 length is 15 residues. CDR1 and CDR2 (germline): SNHLY, FYNNEI. The CDR3 coding sequence is TGTGCCAGCAGTGGGTCTGACTCGGGCACAGATACGCAGTATTTT. Translating it yields CASSGSDSGTDTQYF. The variable domain in full, with the rest retrieved from reference TRBV2 and TRBJ2-3, is EPEVTQTPSHQVTQMGQEVILRCVPISNHLYFYWYRQILGQKVEFLVSFYNNEISEKSEIFDDQFSVERPDGSNFTLKIRSTKLEDSAMYFCASSGSDSGTDTQYFGPGTRLTVL.

CDR3 residues: CASSQDLQRASGRTDTQYF. The CDR3 coding sequence is TGCGCCAGCAGCCAAGATCTACAGCGGGCCTCAGGGAGGACAGATACGCAGTATTTT. This chain uses TRBV4-3 with TRBJ2-3; D may be TRBD2 (6 bases). The V end was cut by 0 bases, the J end by 3 bases, with 22 bases between. In germline, CDR1 is LGHNA, CDR2 YSLEER. The CDR3 loop spans 19 amino acids.

This chain links TRBV5-1 with TRBJ2-7; 7 bases fit TRBD2. This CDR3 region has 14 residues. Germline values: CDR1 SGHRS, CDR2 YFSETQ. The V segment lost 4 bases and the J segment 0 bases; nucleotides outside the gene matches: 4. The CDR3 region has the DNA TGCGCCAGCAGCATCAGCGGGGCCTCCTACGAGCAGTACTTC. Protein sequence: CASSISGASYEQYF.

The CDR3 sequence is CASSLMTEANYGYTF. The CDR3 region has the DNA TGTGCCAGCAGTCTTATGACAGAGGCTAACTATGGCTACACCTTC. The rearrangement links TRBV7-9 to TRBJ1-2, with D possibly TRBD1 on 5 matching bases. Per the germline V gene, CDR1 is SEHNR and CDR2 is FQNEAQ (reference sequence). This CDR3 contains 15 residues. The germline V and J ends were trimmed by 6 bases and 0 bases, with 14 bases remaining between them. The complete variable domain, with remaining parts taken from reference TRBV7-9 and TRBJ1-2, reads DTGVSQNPRHKITKRGQNVTFRCDPISEHNRLYWYRQTLGQGPEFLTYFQNEAQLEKSRLLSDRFSAERPKGSFSTLEIQRTEQGDSAMYLCASSLMTEANYGYTFGSGTRLTVV.

V gene TRBV2 combines with J gene TRBJ1-6; weak D call: TRBD1 (6 bases). The germline V and J ends were trimmed by 5 bases and 7 bases, with 15 bases remaining between them. The CDR3 loop spans 15 amino acids. The germline V gene has CDR1 SNHLY and CDR2 FYNNEI. CDR3 sequence (DNA): TGTGCCAGCAGTTCCGAACAGGGCGCGAATTCACCCCTCCACTTT. Its translation: CASSSEQGANSPLHF.

The chain carries TRBV6-4 and TRBJ2-3, with D uncertain. Trimming left V 2 bases short and J 0 bases short, with 9 bases between. The germline gives CDR1 MRHNA, CDR2 SNTAGT. The CDR3 totals 15 residues. The CDR3 coding sequence is TGTGCCAGCAGTGACGGTCTCGGGAGCACAGATACGCAGTATTTT. Amino acid sequence: CASSDGLGSTDTQYF.

The chain couples TRBV7-3 to TRBJ2-1; TRBD1 matches at 8 bases. The V gene end was trimmed by 4 bases and the J gene end by 1 base; junction bases not matched to a gene: 6. Germline V gene lookup returns CDR1 SGHTA and CDR2 FQGTGA. The CDR3 length is 16 residues. The CDR3 here is CASSSMTGDSYNEQFF. As DNA, the CDR3 is TGTGCCAGCAGCTCGATGACAGGGGATTCCTACAATGAGCAGTTCTTC. The complete variable domain, with remaining parts taken from reference TRBV7-3 and TRBJ2-1, reads GAGVSQTPSNKVTEKGKYVELRCDPISGHTALYWYRQSLGQGPEFLIYFQGTGAADDSGLPNDRFFAVRPEGSVSTLKIQRTERGDSAVYLCASSSMTGDSYNEQFFGPGTRLTVL.

The gene calls are TRBV7-2 and TRBJ2-3; 12 bases are shared with TRBD2. Per the germline V gene, CDR1 is SGHTA and CDR2 is FQGNSA. J gave up 4 bases and V 1 base, and 6 bases lay outside the gene matches. This CDR3 region has 17 residues. DNA for the CDR3: TGTGCCAGCAGCTTAGACTCTAGCGGGAGGGGGGCAGATACGCAGTATTTT. This encodes CASSLDSSGRGADTQYF.

The genes are TRBV19 and TRBJ2-3, with 8 positions matching TRBD2. Trimming at V came to 10 bases and at J to 3 bases, leaving 3 bases not matched to a gene. The CDR3 totals 12 residues. The V gene's germline CDR1 is LNHDA and CDR2 SQIVND (reference sequence). The CDR3 nucleotides are TGTGCCACTGGGACTAGTACAGATACGCAGTATTTT. This codes for CATGTSTDTQYF.

This clone was recorded only once. This sequence joins TRBV12-5 and TRBJ1-1, with D possibly matching TRBD1 (5 bases). This CDR3 has 13 residues. V was clipped by 5 bases and J by 1 base, with 8 bases between them. Germline CDR1 and CDR2: LGHNT and FRNRAP. The CDR3 loop is CASGLQGNTEAFF. CDR3 coding DNA: TGTGCTAGTGGTCTCCAGGGGAACACTGAAGCTTTCTTT.

This clone has only one observation. The V gene is TRBV28, the J gene TRBJ2-4; 9 positions match TRBD1. V dropped 5 bases and J dropped 4; count of bases not matched to a gene: 3. CDR3 size: 14 residues. Germline lookup yields CDR1 MDHEN and CDR2 SYDVKM. CDR3 bases: TGTGCCAGCAGTCCTGGGACAGGGAAAAACATTCAGTACTTC. It translates to CASSPGTGKNIQYF.

The chain uses TRBV29-1 and TRBJ1-1; weak D call: TRBD1 (5 bases). This CDR3 has 16 amino acids. Germline-derived CDR1 and CDR2 are SQVTM and ANQGSEA. Trimming took 2 bases from V and 2 from J, leaving 18 bases between them. CDR3 amino acids: CSVEFSRGYKNTEAFF. CDR3 DNA sequence: TGCAGCGTTGAATTCAGCCGGGGGTACAAAAACACTGAAGCTTTCTTT. Full variable domain (remainder filled in from reference TRBV29-1 and TRBJ1-1): SAVISQKPSRDICQRGTSLTIQCQVDSQVTMMFWYRQQPGQSLTLIATANQGSEATYESGFVIDKFPISRPNLTFSTLTVSNMSPEDSSIYLCSVEFSRGYKNTEAFFGQGTRLTVV.

The rearrangement uses TRBV29-1 and TRBJ2-4; 9 bases line up with TRBD1. Trimming took 6 bases from V and 0 from J; bases not matched to a gene: 9. The germline CDR1 and CDR2 sequences are SQVTM and ANQGSEA. The CDR3 consists of 16 residues. CDR3 sequence reads: CSVGTGSDPAKNIQYF. CDR3 bases: TGCAGCGTAGGGACAGGGTCGGATCCAGCCAAAAACATTCAGTACTTC.

The chain recombines TRBV10-3 with TRBJ2-1; 9 nucleotides align to TRBD2. With V trimmed by 3 bases and J by 7 bases, 7 bases remained unmatched. CDR1 and CDR2 from the germline V gene are ENHRY and SYGVKD. The CDR3 consists of 15 residues. This CDR3 is CAISDGSGSDNEQFF. The DNA for the CDR3 is TGTGCCATCAGTGACGGTAGCGGGAGTGATAATGAGCAGTTCTTC.

This chain uses TRBV10-2 with TRBJ1-5; 8 bases fit TRBD1. The CDR3 is 14 amino acids. After removal of 6 bases from V and 7 bases from J, the junction contained 8 bases not matched to a gene. CDR1 is WSHSY and CDR2 is SAAADI in the germline V gene. Here the CDR3 reads CASSDDRGGQPQHF. The CDR3 bases are TGCGCCAGCAGCGATGACAGGGGAGGACAGCCCCAGCATTTT.

This clone was counted once. This chain connects TRBV19 to TRBJ1-4; D ambiguous. V was pared by 11 bases and J by 8 bases, with 9 bases between. This CDR3 has 10 residues. CDR1 and CDR2 from the germline V gene are LNHDA and SQIVND (reference sequence). In DNA form, the CDR3 reads TGTGCCGCCGCGGGGGAAAAACTGTTTTTT. Protein product: CAAAGEKLFF.

A remark on this clone: A read error may account for a junction end that differs from germline. The chain links TRBV29-1 to TRBJ2-1; D may be TRBD1 (6 bases). CDR3 size: 11 residues. CDR1 is SQVTM and CDR2 is ANQGSEA in the germline V gene. CDR3 coding DNA: TGCAGCGCCTTTCGGGACAATAAGCAGTTCTTC. Translating gives CSAFRDNKQFF.

This chain uses TRBV5-1 with TRBJ2-1; 9 bases line up with TRBD2. The CDR3 runs to 19 residues. Trimming took 0 bases from V and 0 from J; bases not matched to a gene: 10. The germline V gene has CDR1 SGHRS and CDR2 YFSETQ. Written as DNA, the CDR3 is TGCGCCAGCAGCTTGGATGTAGCGGGAGCCCCACCCTCCTACAATGAGCAGTTCTTC. Protein product: CASSLDVAGAPPSYNEQFF.

This clone showed up just once. This chain connects TRBV6-1 to TRBJ2-3, with 9 bases matching TRBD1. Germline lookup yields CDR1 MNHNS and CDR2 SASEGT. The CDR3 has 15 residues. Unmatched junction bases numbered 9, after V lost 4 bases and J lost 7 bases. This chain's CDR3 is CASSVSGQGIYTQYF. As DNA, the CDR3 is TGTGCCAGCAGTGTCTCGGGACAGGGTATATATACGCAGTATTTT.

The chain combines TRBV6-1 with TRBJ2-7; D perhaps matches TRBD1 (6 bases). Deletions cut 1 base from V and 5 bases from J, with 12 bases between. The length of the CDR3 is 14 residues. Germline assignment: CDR1 MNHNS and CDR2 SASEGT. This CDR3 reads CASSEGQGYNEQYF. For the CDR3, the DNA is TGTGCCAGCAGTGAAGGCCAGGGGTACAACGAGCAGTACTTC.

This chain connects TRBV9 to TRBJ2-1; TRBD1 matches at 7 bases. Per the germline V gene, CDR1 is SGDLS and CDR2 is YYNGEE. V gave up 4 bases and J gave up 14 bases; unmatched junction bases: 6. The CDR3 has 11 amino acids. CDR3 in amino acids: CASSQPGQKFF. The CDR3 coding sequence is TGTGCCAGCAGCCAACCGGGACAGAAGTTCTTC.

This chain uses TRBV7-2 with TRBJ2-3; D perhaps matches TRBD1 (6 bases). The ends were cut back, 3 bases at V and 7 bases at J, with 14 bases in the middle. The length of the CDR3 is 14 residues. Germline CDR1 reads SGHTA; CDR2 reads FQGNSA. The CDR3 nucleotides read TGTGCCAGCAGCTTGGACCCAGGGACAAATACGCAGTATTTT. This translates into CASSLDPGTNTQYF.